The 2 T cell receptor beta chains below come from one sample, sequenced in a study of blood T cell repertoires in COVID-19. The protocol was immunoSEQ multiplex PCR, while the TCRdb copy is restricted to in-frame clones and leaves out a portion. The data hold about 86,000 clones, with approximately 88% observed a single time. The sample comprised peripheral blood. The receptor set was obtained from a woman of 80 years or more with active or convalescent COVID-19.

This chain links TRBV2 with TRBJ1-2; 9 nucleotides agree with TRBD1. CDR3 length equals 15 residues. Germline V gene sequence: CDR1 SNHLY, CDR2 FYNNEI. J gave up 5 bases and V 0 bases, and 4 bases lay outside the gene matches. The CDR3 region has the DNA TGTGCCAGCAGTGAAGCGGGGACAGGGCTGTATGGCTACACCTTC. Translation gives CASSEAGTGLYGYTF.

The rearrangement links TRBV3-1 (or the pseudogene TRBV3-2) to TRBJ2-5, with 7 positions matching TRBD2. Per germline, CDR1 LGHDT and CDR2 YNNKEL (reference sequence). The CDR3 loop spans 13 amino acids. V was clipped by 4 bases and J by 5 bases; unmatched bases: 4. The CDR3 DNA sequence: TGTGCCAGCAGCCTCGGGACTATGGAGACCCAGTACTTC. Translating gives CASSLGTMETQYF.